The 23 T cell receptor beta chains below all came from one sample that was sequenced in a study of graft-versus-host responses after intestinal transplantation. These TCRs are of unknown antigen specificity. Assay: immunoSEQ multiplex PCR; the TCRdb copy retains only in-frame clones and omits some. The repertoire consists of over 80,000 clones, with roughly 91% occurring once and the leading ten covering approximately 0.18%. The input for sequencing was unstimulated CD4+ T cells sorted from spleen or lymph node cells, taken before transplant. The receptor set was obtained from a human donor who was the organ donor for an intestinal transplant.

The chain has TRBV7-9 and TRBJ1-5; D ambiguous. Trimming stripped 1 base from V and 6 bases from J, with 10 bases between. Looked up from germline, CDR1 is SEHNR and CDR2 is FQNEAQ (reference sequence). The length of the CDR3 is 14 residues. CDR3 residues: CASSLVATSQPQHF. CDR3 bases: TGTGCCAGCAGCTTAGTAGCTACCTCTCAGCCCCAGCATTTT.

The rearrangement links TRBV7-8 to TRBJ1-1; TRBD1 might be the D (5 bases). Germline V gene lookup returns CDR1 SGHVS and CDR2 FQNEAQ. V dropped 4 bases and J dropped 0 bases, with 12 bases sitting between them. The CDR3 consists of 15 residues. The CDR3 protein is CASSWKTGVNTEAFF. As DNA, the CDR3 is TGTGCCAGCAGCTGGAAGACGGGGGTGAACACTGAAGCTTTCTTT.

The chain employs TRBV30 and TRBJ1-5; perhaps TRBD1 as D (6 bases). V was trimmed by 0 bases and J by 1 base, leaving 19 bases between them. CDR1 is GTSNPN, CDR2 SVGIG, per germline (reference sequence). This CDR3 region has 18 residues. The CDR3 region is CAWSVVRTATGSNQPQHF. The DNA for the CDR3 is TGTGCCTGGAGTGTAGTGAGGACAGCGACCGGGAGCAATCAGCCCCAGCATTTT.

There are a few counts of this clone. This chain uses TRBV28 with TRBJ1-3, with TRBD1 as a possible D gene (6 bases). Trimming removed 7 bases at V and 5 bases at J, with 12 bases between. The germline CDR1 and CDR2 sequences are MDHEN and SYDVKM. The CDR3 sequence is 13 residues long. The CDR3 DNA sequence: TGTGCCAGCACCCACAGGGTACGAAACACCATATATTTT. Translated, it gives CASTHRVRNTIYF.

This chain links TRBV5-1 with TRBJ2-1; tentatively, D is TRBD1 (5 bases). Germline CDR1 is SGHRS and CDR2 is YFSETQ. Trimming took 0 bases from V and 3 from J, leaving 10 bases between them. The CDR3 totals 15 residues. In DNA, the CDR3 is TGCGCCAGCAGCTTGGGTGGGCAGGGCTACAATGAGCAGTTCTTC. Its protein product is CASSLGGQGYNEQFF.

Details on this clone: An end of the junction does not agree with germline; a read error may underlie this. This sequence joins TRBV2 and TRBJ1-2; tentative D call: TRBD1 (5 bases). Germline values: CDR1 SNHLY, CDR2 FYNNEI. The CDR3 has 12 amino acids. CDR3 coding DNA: TGTGCCAGCAGTGAACAGGGCCCGGGGACTCTGTTC. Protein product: CASSEQGPGTLF.

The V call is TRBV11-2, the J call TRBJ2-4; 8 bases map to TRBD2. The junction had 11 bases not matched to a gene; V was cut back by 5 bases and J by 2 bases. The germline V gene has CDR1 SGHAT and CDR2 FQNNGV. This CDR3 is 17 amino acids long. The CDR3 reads CASSPGGGSGTKNIQYF. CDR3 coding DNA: TGTGCCAGCAGCCCCGGGGGGGGTAGTGGGACCAAAAACATTCAGTACTTC.

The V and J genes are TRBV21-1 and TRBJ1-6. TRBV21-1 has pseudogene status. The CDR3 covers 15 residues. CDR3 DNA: TGTGCCAGCAGTCCTACCCGGGTCTCGGATTCACCCCTCCACTTT. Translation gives CASSPTRVSDSPLHF.

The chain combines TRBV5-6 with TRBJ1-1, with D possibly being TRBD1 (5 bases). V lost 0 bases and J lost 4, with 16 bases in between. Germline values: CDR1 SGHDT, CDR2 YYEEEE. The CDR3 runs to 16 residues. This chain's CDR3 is CASSLGQGDPGTEAFF. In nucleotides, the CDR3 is TGTGCCAGCAGCTTGGGCCAGGGTGATCCGGGCACTGAAGCTTTCTTT.

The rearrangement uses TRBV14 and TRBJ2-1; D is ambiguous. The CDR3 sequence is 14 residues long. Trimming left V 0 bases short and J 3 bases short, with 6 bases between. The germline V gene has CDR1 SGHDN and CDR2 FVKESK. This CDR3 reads CASSQEGSYNEQFF. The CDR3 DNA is TGTGCCAGCAGCCAAGAGGGCAGCTACAATGAGCAGTTCTTC.

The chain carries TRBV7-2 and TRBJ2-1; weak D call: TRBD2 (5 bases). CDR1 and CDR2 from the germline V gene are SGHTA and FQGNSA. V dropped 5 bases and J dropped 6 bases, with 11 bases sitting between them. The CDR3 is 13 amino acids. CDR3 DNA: TGTGCCAGCAGCCCCTACCTAGCCAATGAGCAGTTCTTC. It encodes CASSPYLANEQFF.

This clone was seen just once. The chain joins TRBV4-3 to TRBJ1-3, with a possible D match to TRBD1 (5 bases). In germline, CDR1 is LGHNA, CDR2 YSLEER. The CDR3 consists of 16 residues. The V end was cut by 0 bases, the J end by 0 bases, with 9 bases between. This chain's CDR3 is CASSQEGHLSGNTIYF. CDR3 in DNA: TGCGCCAGCAGCCAAGAAGGACACCTCTCTGGAAACACCATATATTTT.

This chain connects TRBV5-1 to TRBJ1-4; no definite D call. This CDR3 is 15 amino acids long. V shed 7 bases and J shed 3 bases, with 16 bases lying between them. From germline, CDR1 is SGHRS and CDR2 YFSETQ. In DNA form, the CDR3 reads TGCGCCAGCCGGGTTGAGGGCGGGTCTAATGAAAAACTGTTTTTT. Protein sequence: CASRVEGGSNEKLFF.

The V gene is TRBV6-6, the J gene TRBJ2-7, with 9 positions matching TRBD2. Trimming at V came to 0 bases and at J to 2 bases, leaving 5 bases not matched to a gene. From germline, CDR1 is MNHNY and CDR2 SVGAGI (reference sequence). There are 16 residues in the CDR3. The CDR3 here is CASSYSRLAETYEQYF. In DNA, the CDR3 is TGTGCCAGCAGTTACTCGCGACTAGCGGAGACCTACGAGCAGTACTTC.

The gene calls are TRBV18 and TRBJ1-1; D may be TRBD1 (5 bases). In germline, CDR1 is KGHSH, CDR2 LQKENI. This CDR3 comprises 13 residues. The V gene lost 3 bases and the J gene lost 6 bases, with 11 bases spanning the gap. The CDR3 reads CASSPGHFAEAFF. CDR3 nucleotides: TGTGCCAGCTCACCTGGACACTTCGCTGAAGCTTTCTTT.

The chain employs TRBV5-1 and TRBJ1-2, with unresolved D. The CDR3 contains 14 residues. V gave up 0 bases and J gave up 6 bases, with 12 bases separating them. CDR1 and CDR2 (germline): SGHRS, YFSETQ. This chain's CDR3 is CASSLAGRLHGYTF. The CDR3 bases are TGCGCCAGCAGCTTGGCAGGTCGGCTCCATGGCTACACCTTC.

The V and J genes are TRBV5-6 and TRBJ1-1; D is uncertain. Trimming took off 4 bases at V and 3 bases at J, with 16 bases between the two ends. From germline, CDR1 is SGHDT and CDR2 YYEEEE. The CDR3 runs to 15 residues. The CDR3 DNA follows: TGTGCCAGCAGCCGACTCAAGCTCTTAGACACTGAAGCTTTCTTT. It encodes CASSRLKLLDTEAFF.

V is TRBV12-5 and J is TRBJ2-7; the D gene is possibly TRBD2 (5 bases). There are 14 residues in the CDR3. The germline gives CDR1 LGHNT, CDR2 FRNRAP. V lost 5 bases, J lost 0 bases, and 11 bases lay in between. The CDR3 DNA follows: TGTGCTAGTGGTCCCCGGACTTTCTCCTACGAGCAGTACTTC. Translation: CASGPRTFSYEQYF.

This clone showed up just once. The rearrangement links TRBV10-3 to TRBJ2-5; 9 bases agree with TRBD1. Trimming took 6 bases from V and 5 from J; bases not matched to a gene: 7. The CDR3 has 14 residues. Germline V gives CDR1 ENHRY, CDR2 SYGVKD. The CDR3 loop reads CAIRPGQGRETQYF. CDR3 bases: TGTGCCATCAGACCGGGACAGGGTAGGGAGACCCAGTACTTC.

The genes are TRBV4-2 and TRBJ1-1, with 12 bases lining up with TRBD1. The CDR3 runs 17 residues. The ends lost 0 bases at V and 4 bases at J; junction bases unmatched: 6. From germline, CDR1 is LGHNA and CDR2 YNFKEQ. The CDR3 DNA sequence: TGTGCCAGCAGCCAAGATAAGGGACAGGGGGCAGGCACTGAAGCTTTCTTT. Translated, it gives CASSQDKGQGAGTEAFF.

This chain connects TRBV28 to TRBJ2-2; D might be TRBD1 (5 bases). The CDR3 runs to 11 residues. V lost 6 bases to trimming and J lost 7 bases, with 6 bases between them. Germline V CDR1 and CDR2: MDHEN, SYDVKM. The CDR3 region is CASRGRGELFF. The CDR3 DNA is TGTGCCAGCAGGGGGCGCGGGGAGCTGTTTTTT.

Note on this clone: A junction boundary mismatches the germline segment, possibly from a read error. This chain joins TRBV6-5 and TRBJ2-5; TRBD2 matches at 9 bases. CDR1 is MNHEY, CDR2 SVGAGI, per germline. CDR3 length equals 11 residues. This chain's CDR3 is CASKRGETRYF. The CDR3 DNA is TGTGCCAGCAAGCGGGGGGAGACCCGGTACTTC.

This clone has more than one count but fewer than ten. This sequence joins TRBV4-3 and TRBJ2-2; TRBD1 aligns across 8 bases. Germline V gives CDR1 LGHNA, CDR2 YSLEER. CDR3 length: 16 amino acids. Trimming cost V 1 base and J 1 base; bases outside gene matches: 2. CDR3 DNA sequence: TGCGCCAGCAGCCAAGCTGGACAGGGGAACACCGGGGAGCTGTTTTTT. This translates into CASSQAGQGNTGELFF.